This T cell receptor beta chain is from a study of cytomegalovirus exposure and HLA in healthy donors. As regards this clone: Its matching antigen is unknown.

Broader study findings: Sequencing likely generated an artifact that appeared as a cluster of highly shared sequence variants.

Germline loops: CDR1 SGHRS, CDR2 YFSETQ. V lost 0 bases to trimming and J lost 3 bases, with 12 bases between them. The CDR3 loop spans 15 amino acids. The PCR made use of 60 Vbeta and 13 Jbeta primers. Some clones are missing from TCRdb's copy, which holds only in-frame ones; the method was immunoSEQ multiplex PCR. The repertoire holds over 100,000 clones, with over 60% as singletons. This clonotype originated in a man aged 30 to 39 in good health and CMV-seropositive. The sequenced material came from PBMCs. This chain joins TRBV5-1 and TRBJ1-2; D is uncertain. CDR3 nucleotides: TGCGCCAGCAGCTTGGATTATGAGGGATACTATGGCTACACCTTC. Protein sequence: CASSLDYEGYYGYTF. The whole variable domain, filled in from reference TRBV5-1 and TRBJ1-2, reads KAGVTQTPRYLIKTRGQQVTLSCSPISGHRSVSWYQQTPGQGLQFLFEYFSETQRNKGNFPGRFSGRQFSNSRSEMNVSTLELGDSALYLCASSLDYEGYYGYTFGSGTRLTVV.